This section outlines one T cell receptor (beta chain) sequence together with its context. Its specific antigen is unknown. Base qualities were left out, and no much larger clone turns up one base away. Counted from cysteine to phenylalanine, this CDR3 has 14 amino acids. Just CDR3 DNA is preserved here, 42 bases in frame from base 1. From the germline V gene (reference sequence), CDR1 is LNHDA and CDR2 is SQIVND. V gives up 5 bases and J gives up 5 bases, and the segment between their germline ends measures 15 bases. This sample is drawn from a study of T cell changes during pregnancy in multiple sclerosis (dated by TCRdb to the late 2010s). Background on the whole study: The study looked at changes in the T cell repertoire across pregnancy in women with multiple sclerosis.

Library generation was performed with the immunoSEQ multiplex PCR assay. TCRdb's version of the immuneACCESS table is confined to in-frame rearrangements and falls short of the full clone set. An unresolved V gene accounts for under half of the shortfall where checked; the remainder is of unknown origin. This sample gives around 99,000 clones in total; approximately 90% of them show up just once. The top ten hold less than 0.9% of the sample. Recombination connected TRBV19 to TRBJ1-2, and possibly TRBD1, on 5 matching bases. This sequence was found in a female donor in good health, enrolled as a control in a pregnancy study. The starting material was peripheral blood, obtained in the third trimester of pregnancy. In nucleotide form, the sequence is TGTGCCAGTAGTGGTTTTAACAGGAGATATGGCTACACCTTC. This yields the protein CASSGFNRRYGYTF.